This TCR beta chain comes out of a study of tumor and adjacent non-tumor tissue in lung cancer. Study observations and caveats: Patients with more diverse tumor TCRs had worse survival. In normal lung, the top 100 clones were significantly more dominant than in tumor. Compared with tumor, normal lung showed significantly lower TCR diversity.

From germline, CDR1 is DFQATT and CDR2 SNEGSKA (reference sequence). The CDR3 is 12 amino acids. Note on this clonotype: Antigen unknown. Germline and junction disagree at one end, which may indicate a read error.

Three rounds of nested PCR, following a modified ARM-PCR protocol, produced the TCRbeta library. TCRdb fed the multiplex PCR reads into MiXCR, producing one record per CDR3 protein. The repertoire includes around 200,000 distinct CDR3 sequences, around 70% of them detected once, and approximately 26% sits in the top ten. RNA was extracted from bulk tissue without any cell sorting. Newly diagnosed lung cancer patients had thoracic surgery in China, August–November 2014, without prior chemotherapy. V and J are TRBV20-1 and TRBJ1-1; D not certain. Sample: lung tumor tissue. The TCR was taken from a man aged 55 to 70 with non-small cell lung cancer. The CDR3 region is CSTRIADTEAFF. CDR3 bases: TGCAGTACTAGAATAGCGGACACTGAAGCTTTCTTT.